This T cell receptor beta chain was observed in a study of siplizumab effects on memory and regulatory T cells. Trimming took off 4 bases at V and 5 bases at J, with 11 bases between the two ends. The germline V gene has CDR1 SGHTA and CDR2 FQGTGA. This CDR3 has 14 residues. Overall study findings and caveats: Naive T cells apparently outstripped memory cells in diversity and seemed major alloresponse contributors.

Produced via immunoSEQ multiplex PCR; TCRdb's table is partial and in-frame only. The table records around 110,000 clones, around 94% of them present only once. A note on this clone: The antigen is undetermined.

The chain joins TRBV7-3 to TRBJ2-2, with D perhaps TRBD2 (6 bases). Sequencing was carried out using non-Treg CD4+ T cells sorted from blood. The sequence was obtained from a human donor in good health. The DNA of the CDR3 is TGTGCCAGCAGCTCCACGACTAGAACCGGGGAGCTGTTTTTT. Encoded protein: CASSSTTRTGELFF.